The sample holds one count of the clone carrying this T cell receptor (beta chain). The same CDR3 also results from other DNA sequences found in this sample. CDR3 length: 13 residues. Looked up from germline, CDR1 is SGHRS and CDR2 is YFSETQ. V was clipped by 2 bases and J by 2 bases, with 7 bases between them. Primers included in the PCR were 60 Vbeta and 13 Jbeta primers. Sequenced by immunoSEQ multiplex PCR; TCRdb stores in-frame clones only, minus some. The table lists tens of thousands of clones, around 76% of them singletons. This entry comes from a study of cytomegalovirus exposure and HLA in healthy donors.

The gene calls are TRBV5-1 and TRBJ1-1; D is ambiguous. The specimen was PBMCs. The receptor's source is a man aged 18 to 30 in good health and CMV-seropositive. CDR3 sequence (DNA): TGCGCCAGCAGCTTTCTTGTTAACACTGAAGCTTTCTTT. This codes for CASSFLVNTEAFF.